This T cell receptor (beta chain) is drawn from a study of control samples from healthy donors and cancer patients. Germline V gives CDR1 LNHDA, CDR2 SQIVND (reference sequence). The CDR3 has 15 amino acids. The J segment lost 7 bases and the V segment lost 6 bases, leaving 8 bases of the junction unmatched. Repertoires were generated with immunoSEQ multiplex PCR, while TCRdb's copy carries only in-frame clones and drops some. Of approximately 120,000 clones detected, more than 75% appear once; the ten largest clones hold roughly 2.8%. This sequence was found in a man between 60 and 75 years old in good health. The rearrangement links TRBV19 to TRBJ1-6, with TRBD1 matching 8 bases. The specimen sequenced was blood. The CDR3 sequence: CASRAGTGVNSPLHF. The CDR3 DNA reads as TGTGCCAGTAGAGCCGGGACAGGAGTCAATTCACCCCTCCACTTT.